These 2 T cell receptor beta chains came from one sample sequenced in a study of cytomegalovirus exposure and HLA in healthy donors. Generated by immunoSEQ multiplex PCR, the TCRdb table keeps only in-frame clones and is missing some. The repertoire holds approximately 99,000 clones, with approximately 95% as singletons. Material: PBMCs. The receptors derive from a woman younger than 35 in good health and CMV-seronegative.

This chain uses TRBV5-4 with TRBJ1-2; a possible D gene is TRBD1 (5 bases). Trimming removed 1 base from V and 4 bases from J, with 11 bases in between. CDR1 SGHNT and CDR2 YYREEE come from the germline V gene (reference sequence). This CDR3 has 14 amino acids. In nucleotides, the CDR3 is TGTGCCAGCAGCTTGACAGTGACAGCCTATGGCTACACCTTC. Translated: CASSLTVTAYGYTF.

The CDR3 spells CASSFGENSYEQYF. The CDR3 DNA follows: TGTGCCAGCAGCTTCGGGGAAAACTCCTACGAGCAGTACTTC. This rearrangement joins TRBV11-2 to TRBJ2-7; D is possibly TRBD2 (5 bases). The CDR3 is 14 residues long. The ends were cut back, 3 bases at V and 0 bases at J, with 9 bases in the middle. The germline V gene has CDR1 SGHAT and CDR2 FQNNGV.